Sequencing of this T cell receptor (beta chain) was carried out in a study of CD8 T cells in ankylosing spondylitis. Study findings and constraints: There was a TCR beta motif, made of several highly homologous variants, that appeared characteristic of ankylosing spondylitis blood.

In this sample, this clonotype turned up many times. Its antigen is unknown. V was shortened by 4 bases and J by 6 bases, with 17 bases between the two germline ends. Germline V CDR1 and CDR2: SGDLS, YYNGEE. This CDR3 has 14 residues. One entry per CDR3 protein, called by TCRdb with MiXCR from the 5' RACE reads. The table has tens of thousands of distinct CDR3 sequences, 2.5% to 3% seen once. Sequencing was done on a sample of blood, either unsorted or a sorted T cell fraction (not recorded which). The clonotype originates from a female donor with ankylosing spondylitis or in good health (not recorded which). The chain uses TRBV9 and TRBJ2-7; D is possibly TRBD2 (6 bases). The CDR3 DNA is TGTGCCAGCAGCCAATCGGGCGGGGATGGCGAGCAGTACTTC. This translates into CASSQSGGDGEQYF.